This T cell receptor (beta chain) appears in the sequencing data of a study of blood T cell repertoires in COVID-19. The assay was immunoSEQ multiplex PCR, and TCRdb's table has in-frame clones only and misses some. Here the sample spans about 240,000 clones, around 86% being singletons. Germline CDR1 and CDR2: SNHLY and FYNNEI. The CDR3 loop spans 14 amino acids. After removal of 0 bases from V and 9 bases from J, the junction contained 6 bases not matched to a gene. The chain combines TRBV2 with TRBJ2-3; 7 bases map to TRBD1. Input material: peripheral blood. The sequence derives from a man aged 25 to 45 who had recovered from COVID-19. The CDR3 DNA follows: TGTGCCAGCAGTGAAGCTCTGGGACAGACCACGCAGTATTTT. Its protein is CASSEALGQTTQYF.